The 21 T cell receptor beta chains below come from one sample, sequenced in a study of spatial heterogeneity in lung cancer. TCRdb used MiXCR to reprocess the 5' RACE reads, holding one entry per CDR3 protein. This table holds about 27,000 distinct CDR3 sequences, roughly 6.9% found once. Time point specified: sample taken at primary tumor resection. Sequencing of whole RNA from tumor, nontumor lung or frozen PBMC involved no sorting. Sequencing used PBMCs, obtained at surgery. These TCRs come from a male donor with early-stage non-small cell lung cancer.

The chain combines TRBV6-5 with TRBJ1-1; a possible D gene is TRBD1 (6 bases). The CDR3 is 15 residues long. V was clipped by 5 bases and J by 0 bases, with 13 bases between them. Germline-derived CDR1 and CDR2 are MNHEY and SVGAGI. This CDR3 is CASSAPRGVNTEAFF. As DNA, the CDR3 is TGTGCCAGCAGTGCCCCTAGGGGGGTGAACACTGAAGCTTTCTTT.

This clonotype was seen ten or more times. The V call is TRBV6-5, the J call TRBJ1-4; perhaps TRBD1 as D (5 bases). CDR3 size: 14 residues. The germline V and J ends were trimmed by 5 bases and 2 bases, with 9 bases remaining between them. The V gene's germline CDR1 is MNHEY and CDR2 SVGAGI. CDR3 region: CASSPRGTNEKLFF. CDR3 DNA sequence: TGTGCCAGCAGTCCCCGGGGGACTAATGAAAAACTGTTTTTT.

This clonotype has a handful of counts. CDR3 DNA: TGTGCCAGCAGCCTAGGGACAGGGAGTAGCAATCAGCCCCAGCATTTT. Translating gives CASSLGTGSSNQPQHF. The chain couples TRBV7-9 to TRBJ1-5, with 9 bases that match TRBD1. The length of the CDR3 is 16 residues. Germline CDR1 and CDR2: SEHNR and FQNEAQ (reference sequence). The V segment lost 5 bases and the J segment 0 bases; nucleotides outside the gene matches: 5.

The chain has TRBV6-1 and TRBJ2-7; no reliable D call. The CDR3 has 13 residues. CDR1 and CDR2 (germline): MNHNS, SASEGT. The V end lost 3 bases, the J end lost 4 bases, and 10 bases lay between the germline ends. CDR3 sequence reads: CASSEGSSYEQYF. In DNA, the CDR3 is TGTGCCAGCAGTGAGGGGTCTTCGTACGAGCAGTACTTC.

A word on this clonotype: A read error may account for a junction end that differs from germline. The chain links TRBV15 to TRBJ1-2; D is perhaps TRBD1 (5 bases). CDR1 is LNHNV and CDR2 is YYDKDF in the germline V gene (reference sequence). The CDR3 sequence is 16 residues long. This chain's CDR3 is CATSPRVEGRNFGYTF. For the CDR3, the DNA is TGTGCCACCAGCCCCCGGGTGGAGGGGCGCAACTTTGGCTACACCTTC. The entire variable domain, with the rest obtained from reference TRBV15 and TRBJ1-2, is as follows: DAMVIQNPRYQVTQFGKPVTLSCSQTLNHNVMYWYQQKSSQAPKLLFHYYDKDFNNEADTPDNFQSRRPNTSFCFLDIRSPGLGDTAMYLCATSPRVEGRNFGYTFGSGTRLTVV.

In its sample, this clonotype was seen many times. The chain employs TRBV10-3 and TRBJ1-6, with D possibly being TRBD1 (5 bases). The CDR3 has 16 amino acids. V dropped 3 bases and J dropped 9 bases, with 18 bases sitting between them. Per germline, CDR1 ENHRY and CDR2 SYGVKD. CDR3 DNA sequence: TGTGCCATCAGTGAAATTGGGGACTCCGGAAGTTCACCCCTCCACTTT. Protein sequence: CAISEIGDSGSSPLHF.

In this sample, this clonotype turned up a few times. This chain uses TRBV6-6 with TRBJ1-2; D is unclear. The ends were cut back, 2 bases at V and 8 bases at J, with 9 bases in the middle. The CDR3 has 12 amino acids. CDR1 is MNHNY and CDR2 is SVGAGI in the germline V gene (reference sequence). The CDR3 spells CASSYQQAGYTF. CDR3 coding DNA: TGTGCCAGCAGTTACCAGCAAGCCGGCTACACCTTC.

This clonotype was recorded a few times. The J gene is TRBJ2-6, the V gene TRBV20-1; D might be TRBD1 (5 bases). This CDR3 spans 14 amino acids. CDR1 and CDR2 from the germline V gene are DFQATT and SNEGSKA (reference sequence). The V end lost 4 bases, the J end lost 5 bases, and 12 bases lay between the germline ends. The CDR3 bases are TGCAGTGCTATTCAGGGTGGGAGGGCCAACGTCCTGACTTTC. Amino acid sequence: CSAIQGGRANVLTF.

The table lists this clonotype with many counts. This chain joins TRBV5-1 and TRBJ2-5; 13 bases agree with TRBD2. CDR3 length equals 17 residues. Germline-derived CDR1 and CDR2 are SGHRS and YFSETQ. V gave up 3 bases and J gave up 4 bases; unmatched junction bases: 9. CDR3: CASSSGLAGLFIETQYF. Here the CDR3 DNA reads TGCGCCAGCAGCTCGGGACTAGCGGGATTGTTTATAGAGACCCAGTACTTC. Variable domain in full (rest from reference TRBV5-1 and TRBJ2-5): KAGVTQTPRYLIKTRGQQVTLSCSPISGHRSVSWYQQTPGQGLQFLFEYFSETQRNKGNFPGRFSGRQFSNSRSEMNVSTLELGDSALYLCASSSGLAGLFIETQYFGPGTRLLVL.

This clonotype was seen more than once but under ten times. The J gene is TRBJ2-1, the V gene TRBV5-4; no clear D gene. Deletions cut 1 base from V and 2 bases from J, with 10 bases between. Germline lookup yields CDR1 SGHNT and CDR2 YYREEE (reference sequence). This CDR3 comprises 15 residues. CDR3 bases: TGTGCCAGCAGCTTGTCCCCGAGAACCTACAATGAGCAGTTCTTC. Its translation is CASSLSPRTYNEQFF.

The rearrangement links TRBV6-6 to TRBJ1-2, with D possibly matching TRBD1 (5 bases). Germline CDR1 MNHNY, CDR2 SVGAGI (reference sequence). The germline V and J ends were trimmed by 5 bases and 0 bases, with 10 bases remaining between them. This CDR3 comprises 14 residues. CDR3 sequence: CASSEGEANYGYTF. The CDR3 bases are TGTGCCAGCAGTGAAGGGGAAGCTAACTATGGCTACACCTTC.

A few counts support this clonotype. This sequence joins TRBV6-6 and TRBJ1-5; possible D gene TRBD1, 5 bases. Trimming removed 0 bases from V and 2 bases from J, with 14 bases in between. Per germline, CDR1 MNHNY and CDR2 SVGAGI (reference sequence). The CDR3 totals 17 residues. CDR3 nucleotides: TGTGCCAGCAGTTACTCTAGTCAGGGCAGCGGCAATCAGCCCCAGCATTTT. It specifies CASSYSSQGSGNQPQHF.

The chain couples TRBV4-1 to TRBJ2-2; the match to TRBD2 covers 10 bases. The CDR3 is 18 residues long. Germline assignment: CDR1 MGHRA and CDR2 YSYEKL. The V and J ends lost 1 base and 2 bases, in that order; junction bases with no gene match: 7. The CDR3 loop reads CASSQAALAGRNTGELFF. The CDR3 nucleotides are TGCGCCAGCAGCCAAGCAGCACTAGCGGGAAGAAACACCGGGGAGCTGTTTTTT.

As to this clonotype: A read error may explain this, as a much larger clone is one base away. The chain has TRBV7-9 and TRBJ2-3; D is unresolved. Germline assignment: CDR1 SEHNR and CDR2 FQNEAQ (reference sequence). CDR3 size: 16 residues. Deletions cut 2 bases from V and 0 bases from J, with 12 bases between. CDR3: CASSLLVASSTDTQYF. DNA for the CDR3: TGTGCCAGCAGCTTATTGGTTGCTTCTAGCACAGATACGCAGTATTTT.

This clonotype was seen ten or more times. This chain connects TRBV28 to TRBJ1-5; 9 bases map to TRBD1. The trim removed 6 bases at V and 1 base at J, leaving 10 bases unmatched. The CDR3 length is 17 residues. Per the germline V gene, CDR1 is MDHEN and CDR2 is SYDVKM. The CDR3 bases are TGTGCCAGCAGCCCCCTACAGGGGGCGAGGAGCAATCAGCCCCAGCATTTT. It yields the protein CASSPLQGARSNQPQHF.

This clonotype was seen many times. The chain has TRBV5-1 and TRBJ2-1; 8 nucleotides line up with TRBD1. V lost 2 bases, J lost 7 bases, and 8 bases stayed unmatched. The CDR3 contains 15 residues. From germline, CDR1 is SGHRS and CDR2 YFSETQ. The CDR3 region has the DNA TGCGCCAGCAGCTTTGCTGGGACAGGAGCAAATGAGCAGTTCTTC. As protein: CASSFAGTGANEQFF.

This clonotype was detected many times. The rearrangement joins TRBV3-1 to TRBJ2-1; TRBD2 might be the D (6 bases). V was clipped by 1 base and J by 2 bases, with 12 bases between them. The CDR3 loop spans 16 amino acids. Looked up from germline, CDR1 is LGHDT and CDR2 is YNNKEL (reference sequence). This CDR3 reads CASSQAAGGAYNEQFF. CDR3 nucleotide sequence: TGTGCCAGCAGCCAAGCGGCCGGAGGGGCCTACAATGAGCAGTTCTTC.

This clonotype was picked up many times. This chain uses TRBV3-1 with TRBJ1-1; D is possibly TRBD1 (6 bases). Trimming cost V 5 bases and J 4 bases, with 14 bases left between them. The CDR3 spans 14 residues. CDR1 LGHDT and CDR2 YNNKEL come from the germline V gene (reference sequence). CDR3 loop: CASSSLEGVTEAFF. As DNA, the CDR3 is TGTGCCAGCAGCTCTTTGGAGGGGGTCACTGAAGCTTTCTTT.

This clonotype is categorized as medium-sized. The V and J genes are TRBV9 and TRBJ2-6; 7 positions agree with TRBD2. J lost 0 bases, V lost 8 bases, and 2 bases had no gene match. The CDR3 is 14 amino acids. Germline values: CDR1 SGDLS, CDR2 YYNGEE. The CDR3 loop is CASGGGSGANVLTF. The CDR3 nucleotides read TGTGCCAGTGGCGGGGGCTCTGGGGCCAACGTCCTGACTTTC.

The sample holds many counts of this clonotype. CDR3 coding DNA: TGTGCCAGCAGCTTATACGGCGGGACTGAAGCTTTCTTT. Translation gives CASSLYGGTEAFF. V and J are TRBV7-9 and TRBJ1-1; D ambiguous. The CDR3 extends over 13 amino acids. Germline CDR1 and CDR2: SEHNR and FQNEAQ (reference sequence). The V gene lost 2 bases and the J gene lost 5 bases, with 9 bases spanning the gap. The whole variable domain, remainder taken from reference TRBV7-9 and TRBJ1-1, is DTGVSQNPRHKITKRGQNVTFRCDPISEHNRLYWYRQTLGQGPEFLTYFQNEAQLEKSRLLSDRFSAERPKGSFSTLEIQRTEQGDSAMYLCASSLYGGTEAFFGQGTRLTVV.

This clonotype was counted a few times. The rearrangement links TRBV5-5 to TRBJ1-3; D is undetermined. CDR3 length equals 15 residues. Trimming stripped 1 base from V and 0 bases from J, with 8 bases between. Germline V lookup: CDR1 SGHKS, CDR2 YYEKEE (reference sequence). This chain's CDR3 is CASSLRASSGNTIYF. The CDR3 coding sequence is TGTGCCAGCAGCTTGAGGGCGAGCTCTGGAAACACCATATATTTT.